The 12 T cell receptor beta chains in this list originate from one sample, sequenced in a study of shared clonotypes between healthy human individuals. TCRdb keeps only in-frame clones here, not all; method: immunoSEQ multiplex PCR. This table holds over a million clones, around 97% found once. The source material was naive CD4+ T cells sorted from blood. Documented subset: CD45RA+ positively selected. Receptor source: a young man in good health.

This chain connects TRBV6-1 to TRBJ2-1, with D perhaps assigned TRBD1 or TRBD2 (7 bases each). Trimming stripped 2 bases from V and 9 bases from J, with 14 bases between. The CDR3 is 14 amino acids. Germline lookup yields CDR1 MNHNS and CDR2 SASEGT. CDR3 loop: CASSEWGGGGEQFF. The DNA of the CDR3 is TGTGCCAGCAGTGAATGGGGAGGGGGCGGTGAGCAGTTCTTC.

The chain has TRBV6-5 and TRBJ2-1; the match to TRBD1 covers 7 bases. The CDR3 is 15 amino acids. Looked up from germline, CDR1 is MNHEY and CDR2 is SVGAGI. Trimming cost V 5 bases and J 0 bases; bases outside gene matches: 4. CDR3 in DNA: TGTGCCAGCAGTGTGGACAGGAGCTCCTACAATGAGCAGTTCTTC. This codes for CASSVDRSSYNEQFF.

V and J are TRBV6-1 and TRBJ1-5, with D possibly matching TRBD1 (6 bases). Trimming shortened V by 4 bases and J by 3 bases, and 10 bases separated the two germline ends. The CDR3 totals 14 residues. Germline V lookup: CDR1 MNHNS, CDR2 SASEGT. Here the CDR3 reads CASSGGGYNQPQHF. The CDR3 DNA is TGTGCCAGCAGTGGAGGGGGATACAATCAGCCCCAGCATTTT.

The chain is built from TRBV2 and TRBJ2-3; D may be TRBD2 (6 bases). Per germline, CDR1 SNHLY and CDR2 FYNNEI. The length of the CDR3 is 14 residues. V lost 4 bases and J lost 2, with 10 bases in between. The CDR3 bases are TGTGCCAGCAGTGTCGCTAGCGTCACAGATACGCAGTATTTT. Protein: CASSVASVTDTQYF.

The chain combines TRBV19 with TRBJ2-3; 11 bases fit TRBD2. Germline V gene lookup returns CDR1 LNHDA and CDR2 SQIVND (reference sequence). The CDR3 consists of 16 residues. Unmatched junction bases numbered 4, after V lost 4 bases and J lost 1 base. CDR3 protein: CASSRLAGGGTDTQYF. The CDR3 region has the DNA TGTGCCAGTAGTAGGCTAGCGGGAGGTGGCACAGATACGCAGTATTTT.

The chain joins TRBV4-1 to TRBJ2-2; TRBD1 aligns across 10 bases. Germline V lookup: CDR1 MGHRA, CDR2 YSYEKL. J was trimmed by 4 bases and V by 4 bases; bases with no gene match: 3. The CDR3 has 15 residues. CDR3 in amino acids: CASSPTGGATGELFF. CDR3 sequence (DNA): TGCGCCAGCAGCCCGACAGGGGGCGCCACCGGGGAGCTGTTTTTT.

This chain joins TRBV5-4 and TRBJ2-5; 9 bases align to TRBD2. V lost 0 bases and J lost 0; bases outside the gene matches: 9. The CDR3 contains 18 residues. Germline V gene data show CDR1 as SGHNT and CDR2 as YYREEE (reference sequence). CDR3 bases: TGTGCCAGCAGCTTGGCCCGGGGGGGGACTAGCTACCAAGAGACCCAGTACTTC. Its protein is CASSLARGGTSYQETQYF.

This chain links TRBV9 with TRBJ2-1; a possible D gene is TRBD1 (5 bases). The CDR3 contains 14 residues. Germline CDR1 reads SGDLS; CDR2 reads YYNGEE. V lost 0 bases, J lost 6 bases, and 10 bases lay in between. For the CDR3, the DNA is TGTGCCAGCAGCGTAGTTCAGGGAAGCAATGAGCAGTTCTTC. This sequence encodes CASSVVQGSNEQFF.

The rearrangement uses TRBV28 and TRBJ2-7; TRBD1 matches at 7 bases. This CDR3 is 16 amino acids long. CDR1 MDHEN and CDR2 SYDVKM come from the germline V gene. Trimming took 8 bases from V and 5 from J; bases not matched to a gene: 18. The CDR3 loop is CASHGTALSSLDEQYF. CDR3 DNA sequence: TGTGCCAGCCACGGGACAGCACTATCTAGCTTGGACGAGCAGTACTTC.

This sequence joins TRBV11-2 and TRBJ1-1; D remains unclear. This CDR3 contains 14 residues. Germline V gene sequence: CDR1 SGHAT, CDR2 FQNNGV. V was clipped by 3 bases and J by 1 base, with 9 bases between them. This chain's CDR3 is CASSFIRENTEAFF. The CDR3 DNA sequence: TGTGCCAGCAGCTTTATCCGGGAGAACACTGAAGCTTTCTTT.

This clone was seen only a few times. The chain's CDR3 is CASSQNHWSGNTIYF. CDR3 bases: TGTGCCAGCAGCCAGAATCACTGGTCTGGAAACACCATATATTTT. The chain is built from TRBV14 and TRBJ1-3; no clear D. The V end was cut by 3 bases, the J end by 1 base, with 10 bases between. This CDR3 spans 15 amino acids. Looked up from germline, CDR1 is SGHDN and CDR2 is FVKESK. The full variable domain, with the rest looked up from reference TRBV14 and TRBJ1-3, is EAGVTQFPSHSVIEKGQTVTLRCDPISGHDNLYWYRRVMGKEIKFLLHFVKESKQDESGMPNNRFLAERTGGTYSTLKVQPAELEDSGVYFCASSQNHWSGNTIYFGEGSWLTVV.

This clone was counted once. V usage is TRBV12-5 and J usage is TRBJ2-7; 9 nucleotides agree with TRBD2. CDR1 LGHNT and CDR2 FRNRAP come from the germline V gene. The CDR3 contains 17 residues. After removal of 1 base from V and 7 bases from J, the junction contained 14 bases not matched to a gene. CDR3 loop: CASGLASSGTHRGEQYF. For the CDR3, the DNA is TGTGCTAGTGGTTTGGCCTCTAGCGGGACCCACCGGGGGGAGCAGTACTTC.